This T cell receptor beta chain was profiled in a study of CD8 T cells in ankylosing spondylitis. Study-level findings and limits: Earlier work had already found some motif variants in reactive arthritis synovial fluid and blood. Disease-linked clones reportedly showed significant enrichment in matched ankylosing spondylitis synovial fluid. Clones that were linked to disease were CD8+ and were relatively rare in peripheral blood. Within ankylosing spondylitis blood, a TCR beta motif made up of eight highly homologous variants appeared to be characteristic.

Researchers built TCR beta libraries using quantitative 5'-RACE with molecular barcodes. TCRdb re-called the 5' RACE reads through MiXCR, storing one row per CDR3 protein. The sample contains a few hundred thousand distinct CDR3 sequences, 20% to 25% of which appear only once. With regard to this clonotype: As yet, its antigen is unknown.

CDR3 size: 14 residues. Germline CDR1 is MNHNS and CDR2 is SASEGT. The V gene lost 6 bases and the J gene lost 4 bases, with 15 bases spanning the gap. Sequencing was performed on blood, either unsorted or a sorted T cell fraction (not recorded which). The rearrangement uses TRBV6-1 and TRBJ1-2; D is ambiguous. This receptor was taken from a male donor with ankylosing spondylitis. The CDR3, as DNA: TGTGCCAGCAGCACAAGGGAGAAGGGCTATGGCTACACCTTC. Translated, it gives CASSTREKGYGYTF.